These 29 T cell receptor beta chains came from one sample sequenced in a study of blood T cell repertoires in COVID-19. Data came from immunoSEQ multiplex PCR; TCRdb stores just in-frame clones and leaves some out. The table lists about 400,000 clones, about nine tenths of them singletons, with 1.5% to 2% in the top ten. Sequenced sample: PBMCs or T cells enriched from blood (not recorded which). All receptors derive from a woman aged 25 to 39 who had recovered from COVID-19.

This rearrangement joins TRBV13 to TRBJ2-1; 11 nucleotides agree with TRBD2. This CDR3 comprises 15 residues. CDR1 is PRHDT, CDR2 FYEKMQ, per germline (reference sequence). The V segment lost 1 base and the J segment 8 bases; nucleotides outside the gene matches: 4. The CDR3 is CASSLVTSGTYEQFF. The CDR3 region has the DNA TGTGCCAGCAGCTTAGTGACTAGCGGGACCTATGAGCAGTTCTTC.

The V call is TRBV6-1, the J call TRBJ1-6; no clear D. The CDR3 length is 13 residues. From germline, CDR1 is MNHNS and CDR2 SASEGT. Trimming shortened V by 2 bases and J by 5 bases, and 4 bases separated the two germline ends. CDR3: CASSESDNSPLHF. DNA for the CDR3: TGTGCCAGCAGTGAATCGGATAATTCACCCCTCCACTTT.

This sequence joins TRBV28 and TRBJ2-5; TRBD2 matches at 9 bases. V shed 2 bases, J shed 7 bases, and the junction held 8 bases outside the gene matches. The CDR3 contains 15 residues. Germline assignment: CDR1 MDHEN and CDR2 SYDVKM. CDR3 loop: CASSLLAGPTGTQYF. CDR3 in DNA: TGTGCCAGCAGTTTACTAGCGGGACCCACCGGGACCCAGTACTTC.

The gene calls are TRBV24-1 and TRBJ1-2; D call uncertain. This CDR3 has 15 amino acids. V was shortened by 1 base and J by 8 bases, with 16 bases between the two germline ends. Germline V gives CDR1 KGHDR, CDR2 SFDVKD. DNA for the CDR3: TGTGCCACCAGTGATTTCAAGACAAATCCCCACGGCTACACCTTC. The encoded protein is CATSDFKTNPHGYTF.

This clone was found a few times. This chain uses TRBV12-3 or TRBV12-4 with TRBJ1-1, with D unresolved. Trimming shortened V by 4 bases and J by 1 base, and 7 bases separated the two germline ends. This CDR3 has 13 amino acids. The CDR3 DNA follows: TGTGCCAGCAGTTCATACAGGAACACTGAAGCTTTCTTT. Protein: CASSSYRNTEAFF.

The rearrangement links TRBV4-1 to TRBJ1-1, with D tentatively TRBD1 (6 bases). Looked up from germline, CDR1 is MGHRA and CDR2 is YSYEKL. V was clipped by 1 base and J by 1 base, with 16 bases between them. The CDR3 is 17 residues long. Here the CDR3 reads CASSQGDDRLENTEAFF. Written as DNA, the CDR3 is TGCGCCAGCAGCCAAGGGGACGACAGGTTGGAGAACACTGAAGCTTTCTTT.

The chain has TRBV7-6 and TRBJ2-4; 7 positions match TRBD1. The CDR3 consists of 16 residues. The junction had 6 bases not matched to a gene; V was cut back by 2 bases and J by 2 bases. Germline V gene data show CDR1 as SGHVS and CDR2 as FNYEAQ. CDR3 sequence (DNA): TGTGCCAGCAGCTTACGTCAGGGGGTTACCAAAAACATTCAGTACTTC. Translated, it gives CASSLRQGVTKNIQYF.

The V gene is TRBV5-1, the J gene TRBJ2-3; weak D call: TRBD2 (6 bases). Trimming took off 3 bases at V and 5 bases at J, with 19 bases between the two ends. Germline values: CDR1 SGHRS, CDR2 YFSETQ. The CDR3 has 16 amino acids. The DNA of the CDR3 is TGCGCCAGCAGCTCCCTACCGGGACTCCCGATAGATACGCAGTATTTT. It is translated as CASSSLPGLPIDTQYF.

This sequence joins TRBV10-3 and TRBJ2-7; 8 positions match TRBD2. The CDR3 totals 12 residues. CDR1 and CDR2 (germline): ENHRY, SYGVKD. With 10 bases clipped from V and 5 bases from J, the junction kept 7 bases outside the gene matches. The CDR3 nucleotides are TGTGCCACCGTCGGGGGGGGGAACGAGCAGTACTTC. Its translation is CATVGGGNEQYF.

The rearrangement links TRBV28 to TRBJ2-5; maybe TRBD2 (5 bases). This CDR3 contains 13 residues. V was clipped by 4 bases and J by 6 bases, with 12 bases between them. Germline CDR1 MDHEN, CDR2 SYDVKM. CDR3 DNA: TGTGCCAGCAGTTCCCCGGGGAGAAAGACCCAGTACTTC. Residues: CASSSPGRKTQYF.

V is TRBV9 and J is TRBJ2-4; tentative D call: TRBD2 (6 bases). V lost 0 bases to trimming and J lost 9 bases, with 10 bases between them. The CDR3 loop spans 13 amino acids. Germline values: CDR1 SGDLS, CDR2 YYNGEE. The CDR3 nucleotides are TGTGCCAGCAGCGTAGATGTGGGGGGCATTCAGTACTTC. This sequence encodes CASSVDVGGIQYF.

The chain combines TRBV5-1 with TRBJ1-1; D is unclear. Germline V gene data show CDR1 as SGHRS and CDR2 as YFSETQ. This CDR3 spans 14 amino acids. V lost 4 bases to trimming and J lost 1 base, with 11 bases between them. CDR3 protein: CASSEAISNTEAFF. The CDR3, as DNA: TGCGCCAGCAGCGAGGCCATATCGAACACTGAAGCTTTCTTT.

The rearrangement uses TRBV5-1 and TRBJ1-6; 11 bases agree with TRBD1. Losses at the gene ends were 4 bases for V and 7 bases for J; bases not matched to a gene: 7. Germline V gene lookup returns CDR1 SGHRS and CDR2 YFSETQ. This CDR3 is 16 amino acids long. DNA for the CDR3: TGCGCCAGCAGCGTCACCGGGACAGGGGGGAATTCACCCCTCCACTTT. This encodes CASSVTGTGGNSPLHF.

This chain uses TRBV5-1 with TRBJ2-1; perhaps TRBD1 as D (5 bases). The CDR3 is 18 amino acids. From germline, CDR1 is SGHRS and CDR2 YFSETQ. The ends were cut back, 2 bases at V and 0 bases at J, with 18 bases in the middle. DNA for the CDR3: TGCGCCAGCAGCTTAGGTGTCGGCCAGGGCACCTCCTACAATGAGCAGTTCTTC. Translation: CASSLGVGQGTSYNEQFF.

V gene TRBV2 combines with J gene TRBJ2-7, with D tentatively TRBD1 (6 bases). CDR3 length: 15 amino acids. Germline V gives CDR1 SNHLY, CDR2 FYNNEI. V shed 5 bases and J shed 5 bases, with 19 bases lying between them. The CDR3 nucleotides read TGTGCCAGCAGTAACGACAGGACGCTCCAGCACGAGCAGTACTTC. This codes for CASSNDRTLQHEQYF.

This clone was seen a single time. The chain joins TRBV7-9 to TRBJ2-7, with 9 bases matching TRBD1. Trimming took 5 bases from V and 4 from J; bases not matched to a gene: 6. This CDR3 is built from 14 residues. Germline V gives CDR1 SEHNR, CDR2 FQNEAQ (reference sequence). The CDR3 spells CASSPGQGLYEQYF. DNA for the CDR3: TGTGCCAGCAGCCCCGGACAGGGGTTATACGAGCAGTACTTC.

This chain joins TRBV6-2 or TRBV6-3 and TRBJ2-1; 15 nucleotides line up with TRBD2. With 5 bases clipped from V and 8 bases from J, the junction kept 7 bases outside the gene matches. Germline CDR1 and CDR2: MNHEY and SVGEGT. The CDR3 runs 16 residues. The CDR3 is CASSGTSGRPPYEQFF. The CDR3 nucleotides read TGTGCCAGCAGTGGGACTAGCGGGAGGCCCCCTTATGAGCAGTTCTTC.

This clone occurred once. CDR3 coding DNA: TGTGCCACCAGCAGCGGACAAGGCTATGGCTACACCTTC. Translating it yields CATSSGQGYGYTF. V gene TRBV15 combines with J gene TRBJ1-2; TRBD1 is a possible D gene (5 bases). Per germline, CDR1 LNHNV and CDR2 YYDKDF (reference sequence). V lost 3 bases and J lost 4, with 9 bases in between. This CDR3 contains 13 residues.

For the CDR3, the DNA is TGTGCCAGCAGCCGGTACACGGGACTAGCGGGAGACGAGCAGTACTTC. The encoded protein is CASSRYTGLAGDEQYF. J is TRBJ2-7 and V is TRBV3-1 (or the pseudogene TRBV3-2), with 14 bases identical to TRBD2. CDR3 length equals 16 residues. V lost 4 bases, J lost 5 bases, and 7 bases stayed unmatched. Germline V CDR1 and CDR2: LGHDT, YNNKEL (reference sequence).

CDR3 amino acids: CASSARTAAEAFF. For the CDR3, the DNA is TGTGCCAGCAGTGCCCGGACAGCCGCGGAAGCTTTCTTT. The rearrangement uses TRBV2 and TRBJ1-1; tentatively, D is TRBD1 (6 bases). The germline gives CDR1 SNHLY, CDR2 FYNNEI. This CDR3 spans 13 amino acids. Trimming took off 4 bases at V and 8 bases at J, with 14 bases between the two ends.

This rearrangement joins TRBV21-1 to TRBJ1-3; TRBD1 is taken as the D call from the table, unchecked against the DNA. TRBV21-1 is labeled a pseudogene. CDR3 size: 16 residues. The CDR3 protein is CASIPRDRSSGNTIYF. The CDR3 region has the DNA TGTGCCAGCATCCCCCGGGACAGGAGCTCTGGAAACACCATATATTTT.

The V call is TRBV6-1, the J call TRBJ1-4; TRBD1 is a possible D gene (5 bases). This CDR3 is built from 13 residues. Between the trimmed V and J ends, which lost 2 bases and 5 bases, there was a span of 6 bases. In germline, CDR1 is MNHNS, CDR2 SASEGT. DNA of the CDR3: TGTGCCAGCAGTGAACAGGGAAATGAAAAACTGTTTTTT. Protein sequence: CASSEQGNEKLFF.

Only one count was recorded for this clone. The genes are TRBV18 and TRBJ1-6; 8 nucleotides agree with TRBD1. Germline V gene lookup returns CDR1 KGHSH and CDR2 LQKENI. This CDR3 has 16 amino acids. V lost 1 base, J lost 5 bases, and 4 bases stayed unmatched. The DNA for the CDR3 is TGTGCCAGCTCACCACGGTACAGGGGGAATAATTCACCCCTCCACTTT. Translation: CASSPRYRGNNSPLHF.

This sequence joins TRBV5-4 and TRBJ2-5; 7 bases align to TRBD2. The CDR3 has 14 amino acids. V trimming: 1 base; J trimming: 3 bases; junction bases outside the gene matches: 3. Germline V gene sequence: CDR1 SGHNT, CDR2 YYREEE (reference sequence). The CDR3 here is CASSLRTSEETQYF. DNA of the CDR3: TGTGCCAGCAGCTTGCGCACTAGCGAAGAGACCCAGTACTTC.

In DNA, the CDR3 is TGTGCCAGCACCTTTGGGAGGGGACAGGGGTCTTCACCCCTCCACTTT. Amino acids: CASTFGRGQGSSPLHF. This sequence joins TRBV5-6 and TRBJ1-6, with 10 positions matching TRBD1. Trimming took 6 bases from V and 9 from J; bases not matched to a gene: 12. Looked up from germline, CDR1 is SGHDT and CDR2 is YYEEEE. The CDR3 is 16 amino acids. The full variable domain, its missing parts supplied by reference TRBV5-6 and TRBJ1-6, is DAGVTQSPTHLIKTRGQQVTLRCSPKSGHDTVSWYQQALGQGPQFIFQYYEEEERQRGNFPDRFSGHQFPNYSSELNVNALLLGDSALYLCASTFGRGQGSSPLHFGNGTRLTVT.

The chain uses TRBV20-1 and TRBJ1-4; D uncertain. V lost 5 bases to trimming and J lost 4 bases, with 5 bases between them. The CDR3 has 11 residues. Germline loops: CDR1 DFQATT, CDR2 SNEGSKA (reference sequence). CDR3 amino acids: CSASRNEKLFF. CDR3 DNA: TGCAGTGCTTCCCGTAATGAAAAACTGTTTTTT.

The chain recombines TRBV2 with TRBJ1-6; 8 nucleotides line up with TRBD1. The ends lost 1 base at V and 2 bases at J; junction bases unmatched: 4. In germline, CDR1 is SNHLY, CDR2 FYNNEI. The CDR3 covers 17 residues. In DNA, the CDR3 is TGTGCCAGCAGTGAAGGACAGGGGACTACCTATAATTCACCCCTCCACTTT. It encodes CASSEGQGTTYNSPLHF. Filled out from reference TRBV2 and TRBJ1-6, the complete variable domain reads EPEVTQTPSHQVTQMGQEVILRCVPISNHLYFYWYRQILGQKVEFLVSFYNNEISEKSEIFDDQFSVERPDGSNFTLKIRSTKLEDSAMYFCASSEGQGTTYNSPLHFGNGTRLTVT.

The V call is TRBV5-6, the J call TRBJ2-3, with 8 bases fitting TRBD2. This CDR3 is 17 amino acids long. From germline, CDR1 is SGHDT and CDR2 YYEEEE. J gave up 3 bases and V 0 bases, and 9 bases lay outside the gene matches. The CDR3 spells CASSLAPSGLGTDTQYF. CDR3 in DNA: TGTGCCAGCAGCTTGGCACCTAGCGGGCTCGGGACAGATACGCAGTATTTT.

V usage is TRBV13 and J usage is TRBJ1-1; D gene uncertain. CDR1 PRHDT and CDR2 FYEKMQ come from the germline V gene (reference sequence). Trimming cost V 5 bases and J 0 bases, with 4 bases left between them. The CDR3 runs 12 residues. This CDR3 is CASSRMNTEAFF. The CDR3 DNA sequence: TGTGCCAGCAGCCGTATGAACACTGAAGCTTTCTTT.